This T cell receptor beta chain came from a study of cytomegalovirus exposure and HLA in healthy donors. PCR used 60 Vbeta primers and 13 Jbeta primers. Measured with immunoSEQ multiplex PCR; TCRdb has only the in-frame clones, and not every one. The sample records 160,000 or so clones, over 70% being singletons. After removal of 7 bases from V and 5 bases from J, the junction contained 7 bases not matched to a gene. Germline loops: CDR1 LNHDA, CDR2 SQIVND (reference sequence). This CDR3 region has 13 residues. Sample: PBMCs. The rearrangement uses TRBV19 and TRBJ1-1; 7 bases fit TRBD1. This TCR was recovered from a woman in her thirties or forties in good health and CMV-seropositive. In DNA, the CDR3 is TGTGCCAGTAAGGCAGGGGGTATGACTGAAGCTTTCTTT. Translation: CASKAGGMTEAFF. The full variable domain, in which reference TRBV19 and TRBJ1-1 provide the parts outside the CDR3, is DGGITQSPKYLFRKEGQNVTLSCEQNLNHDAMYWYRQDPGQGLRLIYYSQIVNDFQKGDIAEGYSVSREKKESFPLTVTSAQKNPTAFYLCASKAGGMTEAFFGQGTRLTVV.